These 3 T cell receptor beta chains were sequenced from one sample in a study of CD4+ T cells in melanoma. This table comes from immunoSEQ multiplex PCR, and its TCRdb copy is limited to in-frame clones, with some not included. In the table there are about 5,000 clones, approximately 64% of which are singletons. Sequences were obtained from cells from a culture (not recorded whether cultured in vitro). These receptors all stem from a human donor with melanoma.

This clone was counted once. CDR3 region: CASSYGGGTDTQYF. In DNA form, the CDR3 reads TGTGCCAGCAGCTATGGGGGGGGTACAGATACGCAGTATTTT. This chain uses TRBV13 with TRBJ2-3, with TRBD2 matching 7 bases. The germline CDR1 and CDR2 sequences are PRHDT and FYEKMQ (reference sequence). This CDR3 spans 14 amino acids. The V gene end was trimmed by 4 bases and the J gene end by 3 bases; junction bases not matched to a gene: 4.

This clone was picked up a small number of times. This chain uses TRBV6-6 with TRBJ1-2; possibly TRBD1 for D (5 bases). V shed 2 bases and J shed 6 bases, with 16 bases lying between them. The germline V gene has CDR1 MNHNY and CDR2 SVGAGI (reference sequence). CDR3 size: 15 residues. Here the CDR3 DNA reads TGTGCCAGCAGTTACGGTATCGGGGACCCTCATGGCTACACCTTC. Translated: CASSYGIGDPHGYTF.

This clone was counted between two and nine times. V is TRBV6-5 and J is TRBJ1-6; D is ambiguous. V was cut by 2 bases and J by 8 bases, with 13 bases left in between. The germline V gene has CDR1 MNHEY and CDR2 SVGAGI. The CDR3 has 15 residues. The CDR3 DNA reads TGTGCCAGCAGTTACGGAGAGGGTAGCTATTCACCCCTCCACTTT. It translates to CASSYGEGSYSPLHF.